The entry that follows covers one T cell receptor beta chain sequence. Under the authors' procedure: Reference gene primer amplification yielded estimated nucleated cell counts. Assay used: immunoSEQ multiplex PCR; TCRdb lists only in-frame clones, some missing. V and J calls and clone size are those listed in that table; D and trimming were worked out from the DNA. The sample lists 200,000 or so clones, more than 85% occurring once. This CDR3 has 13 amino acids. The V end lost 0 bases, the J end lost 5 bases, and 10 bases lay between the germline ends. Germline CDR1 GTSNPN, CDR2 SVGIG (reference sequence). This sample was included in a study of blood T cell repertoires in COVID-19. Study at large: COVID-19 samples, acute and convalescent, were from the United States, Italy and Spain. Nucleic acid was either cDNA or gDNA, and it came from T cells, B-cell-depleted T cells, or PBMCs.

Sequences were obtained from peripheral blood. V is TRBV30 and J is TRBJ2-5, with D uncertain. The receptor's source is a man between 65 and 85 years old with active or convalescent COVID-19. The CDR3 region is CAWSVGQQETQYF. The CDR3 nucleotides read TGTGCCTGGAGTGTAGGCCAACAGGAGACCCAGTACTTC.